These 30 T cell receptor beta chains originate from one sample sequenced in a study of blood T cell repertoires in COVID-19 (dated by TCRdb to 2018 to 2020). The library was made by the immunoSEQ multiplex PCR assay. This immuneACCESS table, as held by TCRdb, lists in-frame sequences with V and J called but not all clones. Of the missing ones, under half trace to an unresolved V gene in checked studies; the others have no known cause. The sample table shows about 90,000 clones, and 80% to 90% are seen once. Over 1.5% of the sample goes to the ten largest clones. The source material was peripheral blood. The receptors here all came from an elderly man with acute or convalescent COVID-19.

V gene TRBV2 combines with J gene TRBJ2-7; 11 bases align to TRBD2. Looked up from germline, CDR1 is SNHLY and CDR2 is FYNNEI. This CDR3 is built from 19 residues. Trimming at V came to 4 bases and at J to 1 base, leaving 15 bases not matched to a gene. CDR3: CASSVQNFWGLADSYEQYF. Written as DNA, the CDR3 is TGTGCCAGCAGTGTCCAGAACTTTTGGGGACTAGCGGATTCCTACGAGCAGTACTTC. The complete variable domain, with remaining parts taken from reference TRBV2 and TRBJ2-7, reads EPEVTQTPSHQVTQMGQEVILRCVPISNHLYFYWYRQILGQKVEFLVSFYNNEISEKSEIFDDQFSVERPDGSNFTLKIRSTKLEDSAMYFCASSVQNFWGLADSYEQYFGPGTRLTVT.

The gene calls are TRBV5-1 and TRBJ2-7; a weak D match, TRBD2 (6 bases). Germline V gene data show CDR1 as SGHRS and CDR2 as YFSETQ. CDR3 length: 15 amino acids. V was trimmed by 0 bases and J by 3 bases, leaving 13 bases between them. The CDR3 DNA sequence: TGCGCCAGCAGCTTGGTGTCCGGGGGAGGCTACGAGCAGTACTTC. It codes for CASSLVSGGGYEQYF.

The chain links TRBV5-1 to TRBJ2-5; TRBD1 aligns across 9 bases. CDR1 and CDR2 (germline): SGHRS, YFSETQ. This CDR3 is built from 16 residues. J was trimmed by 5 bases and V by 0 bases; bases with no gene match: 8. CDR3 sequence (DNA): TGCGCCAGCAGCTTGGGGGGACAGGGCCAAGGGGAGACCCAGTACTTC. It yields the protein CASSLGGQGQGETQYF.

The chain uses TRBV18 and TRBJ1-3, with D uncertain. The V and J ends lost 2 bases and 0 bases respectively, with 8 bases between them. Germline-derived CDR1 and CDR2 are KGHSH and LQKENI. This CDR3 is built from 15 residues. In DNA, the CDR3 is TGTGCCAGCTCACCAGAGGCGGTCTCTGGAAACACCATATATTTT. This sequence encodes CASSPEAVSGNTIYF.

This sequence joins TRBV2 and TRBJ1-4; perhaps TRBD1 as D (5 bases). The CDR3 is made up of 14 amino acids. Germline V lookup: CDR1 SNHLY, CDR2 FYNNEI. V dropped 6 bases and J dropped 5 bases, with 13 bases sitting between them. The CDR3 loop reads CASRRGTGNEKLFF. The DNA for the CDR3 is TGTGCCAGCAGGCGGGGGACGGGGAATGAAAAACTGTTTTTT.

V usage is TRBV6-1 and J usage is TRBJ2-1, with 8 bases fitting TRBD2. Germline V gene data show CDR1 as MNHNS and CDR2 as SASEGT. The CDR3 contains 20 residues. V shed 4 bases, J shed 2 bases, and the junction held 19 bases outside the gene matches. The CDR3 DNA sequence: TGTGCCAGCAGTGTGGGATTGCGGGAGAGCGCGGGGGGCCCCTACAATGAGCAGTTCTTC. Translation: CASSVGLRESAGGPYNEQFF.

This chain links TRBV19 with TRBJ1-2, with D perhaps TRBD1 (5 bases). Germline CDR1 LNHDA, CDR2 SQIVND (reference sequence). Trimming stripped 5 bases from V and 2 bases from J, with 18 bases between. The CDR3 is 16 amino acids. CDR3 sequence (DNA): TGTGCCAGTAGTCCCCAGACAGCGAACCTAAACTATGGCTACACCTTC. Protein product: CASSPQTANLNYGYTF.

The V gene is TRBV6-5, the J gene TRBJ1-1; 7 bases fit TRBD1. The CDR3 consists of 14 residues. Germline V gene sequence: CDR1 MNHEY, CDR2 SVGAGI. J was trimmed by 0 bases and V by 4 bases; bases with no gene match: 2. The CDR3: CASSFTGVNTEAFF. The CDR3 region has the DNA TGTGCCAGCAGTTTCACAGGGGTGAACACTGAAGCTTTCTTT.

The sample holds one count of this clone. The rearrangement joins TRBV7-9 to TRBJ1-1; weak D call: TRBD1 (6 bases). CDR3 size: 14 residues. Trimming removed 5 bases from V and 1 base from J, with 11 bases in between. The germline gives CDR1 SEHNR, CDR2 FQNEAQ (reference sequence). In nucleotides, the CDR3 is TGTGCCAGCAGCCCGGGACACCCGAACACTGAAGCTTTCTTT. Translating it yields CASSPGHPNTEAFF.

The rearrangement uses TRBV11-1 and TRBJ2-1, with a weak D call TRBD2 (6 bases). Trimming took off 5 bases at V and 5 bases at J, with 16 bases between the two ends. CDR1 SGHAT and CDR2 FQDESV come from the germline V gene (reference sequence). The CDR3 is 15 amino acids. CDR3 sequence (DNA): TGTGCCAGCAGCCCCCCCCGGAGGGCAAACAATGAGCAGTTCTTC. Its protein product is CASSPPRRANNEQFF.

The rearrangement joins TRBV15 to TRBJ1-5; a weak D match, TRBD1 (6 bases). Germline V gene lookup returns CDR1 LNHNV and CDR2 YYDKDF (reference sequence). This CDR3 is built from 14 residues. Trimming shortened V by 1 base and J by 7 bases, and 11 bases separated the two germline ends. CDR3 bases: TGTGCCACCAGCAGAGGGACAGAGGGGCAGCCCCAGCATTTT. Its translation: CATSRGTEGQPQHF.

The chain has TRBV5-4 and TRBJ2-7, with 7 bases aligning to TRBD1. This CDR3 is 13 amino acids long. Trimming removed 4 bases from V and 2 bases from J; junction bases left unmatched: 3. CDR1 SGHNT and CDR2 YYREEE come from the germline V gene (reference sequence). The DNA of the CDR3 is TGTGCCAGCAGCGACAGGGCAGCCTACGAGCAGTACTTC. It yields the protein CASSDRAAYEQYF.

The chain couples TRBV30 to TRBJ2-5; TRBD2 might be the D (6 bases). Germline lookup yields CDR1 GTSNPN and CDR2 SVGIG (reference sequence). The CDR3 runs 16 residues. Trimming removed 0 bases from V and 0 bases from J, with 14 bases in between. As DNA, the CDR3 is TGTGCCTGGAGTGTAGGCCTAGCGCAGTACCAAGAGACCCAGTACTTC. This gives the protein CAWSVGLAQYQETQYF.

The V gene is TRBV19, the J gene TRBJ1-5, with TRBD1 identical over 8 bases. Germline-derived CDR1 and CDR2 are LNHDA and SQIVND (reference sequence). The CDR3 consists of 18 residues. Unmatched junction bases numbered 11, after V lost 4 bases and J lost 0 bases. CDR3 bases: TGTGCCAGTAGTACCCCCCCCGGGACAGGTTATAGCAATCAGCCCCAGCATTTT. It codes for CASSTPPGTGYSNQPQHF.

CDR3 in amino acids: CASSQTAGNQPQHF. The CDR3 nucleotides read TGTGCCAGCAGCCAGACAGCCGGCAATCAGCCCCAGCATTTT. The chain links TRBV9 to TRBJ1-5; perhaps TRBD1 as D (5 bases). The length of the CDR3 is 14 residues. V was cut by 4 bases and J by 2 bases, with 10 bases left in between. Germline values: CDR1 SGDLS, CDR2 YYNGEE.

The J gene is TRBJ1-5, the V gene TRBV28; the match to TRBD1 covers 11 bases. This CDR3 has 15 residues. With 8 bases clipped from V and 3 bases from J, the junction kept 6 bases outside the gene matches. Germline V CDR1 and CDR2: MDHEN, SYDVKM. CDR3 sequence reads: CASQKDRGPNQPQHF. The CDR3 bases are TGTGCCAGCCAGAAGGACAGGGGGCCCAATCAGCCCCAGCATTTT.

This chain uses TRBV19 with TRBJ1-5; 9 positions agree with TRBD1. Germline V CDR1 and CDR2: LNHDA, SQIVND (reference sequence). This CDR3 is built from 14 residues. With 4 bases clipped from V and 6 bases from J, the junction kept 4 bases outside the gene matches. CDR3 sequence (DNA): TGTGCCAGTAGTACACAGGGGGCGGGTCAGCCCCAGCATTTT. This sequence encodes CASSTQGAGQPQHF.

The chain combines TRBV28 with TRBJ2-4; 13 positions agree with TRBD2. The length of the CDR3 is 19 residues. Germline values: CDR1 MDHEN, CDR2 SYDVKM. J gave up 3 bases and V 4 bases, and 12 bases lay outside the gene matches. The CDR3 sequence: CASSSYGLAGERGKNIQYF. CDR3 nucleotide sequence: TGTGCCAGCAGTTCATATGGACTAGCGGGAGAACGGGGCAAAAACATTCAGTACTTC.

The rearrangement uses TRBV29-1 and TRBJ2-5; TRBD2 agrees at 8 bases. The CDR3 sequence is 13 residues long. The germline gives CDR1 SQVTM, CDR2 ANQGSEA. Trimming at V came to 6 bases and at J to 4 bases, leaving 7 bases not matched to a gene. CDR3 in DNA: TGCAGCGTCGCCATGGCGGGAGGAGAGACCCAGTACTTC. The encoded protein is CSVAMAGGETQYF.

This chain joins TRBV28 and TRBJ1-5; D gene unclear. The CDR3 has 12 amino acids. CDR1 and CDR2 (germline): MDHEN, SYDVKM. V was shortened by 7 bases and J by 1 base, with 5 bases between the two germline ends. DNA of the CDR3: TGTGCCAGCACTTCGAGCAATCAGCCCCAGCATTTT. Its translation: CASTSSNQPQHF.

This rearrangement joins TRBV5-8 to TRBJ1-5, with 12 bases lining up with TRBD1. The CDR3 runs 18 residues. V was pared by 4 bases and J by 4 bases, with 12 bases of the junction left unmatched. The germline gives CDR1 SGHTS, CDR2 YDEGEE. CDR3: CASSVKAGTGGGNQPQHF. The CDR3 region has the DNA TGTGCCAGCAGCGTTAAAGCCGGGACAGGGGGCGGGAATCAGCCCCAGCATTTT.

The chain employs TRBV6-2 or TRBV6-3 and TRBJ2-1, with 11 bases matching TRBD2. V trimming: 6 bases; J trimming: 3 bases; junction bases outside the gene matches: 22. Germline CDR1 reads MNHEY; CDR2 reads SVGEGT. This CDR3 is built from 21 residues. The DNA of the CDR3 is TGTGCCAGCAGCCCAAATACGGGTGGTGGAACTAGCGGGAGCTACTACAATGAGCAGTTCTTC. Translation gives CASSPNTGGGTSGSYYNEQFF.

The count of this clone is one. This chain uses TRBV9 with TRBJ1-6, with TRBD1 matching over 9 bases. After removal of 4 bases from V and 7 bases from J, the junction contained 6 bases not matched to a gene. The CDR3 spans 15 residues. The germline gives CDR1 SGDLS, CDR2 YYNGEE. The CDR3 region is CASSTGDRVNSPLHF. Here the CDR3 DNA reads TGTGCCAGCAGCACCGGGGACAGGGTGAATTCACCCCTCCACTTT.

The chain couples TRBV16 to TRBJ1-1; D is possibly TRBD1 (6 bases). CDR3 length: 17 residues. The V gene's germline CDR1 is KGHSY and CDR2 FQNENV. V lost 4 bases to trimming and J lost 6 bases, with 24 bases between them. This chain's CDR3 is CASSPTQGIGKMSEAFF. The CDR3 DNA reads TGTGCCAGCAGCCCAACCCAGGGGATAGGGAAAATGTCTGAAGCTTTCTTT. The variable domain in full, with the rest retrieved from reference TRBV16 and TRBJ1-1, is GEEVAQTPKHLVRGEGQKAKLYCAPIKGHSYVFWYQQVLKNEFKFLISFQNENVFDETGMPKERFSAKCLPNSPCSLEIQATKLEDSAVYFCASSPTQGIGKMSEAFFGQGTRLTVV.

This chain links TRBV6-2 or TRBV6-3 with TRBJ1-1, with D possibly being TRBD1 (6 bases). This CDR3 has 14 residues. The V gene's germline CDR1 is MNHEY and CDR2 SVGEGT. V dropped 2 bases and J dropped 3 bases, with 10 bases sitting between them. The DNA for the CDR3 is TGTGCCAGCAGTTACCAGGGGAGATACACTGAAGCTTTCTTT. Its protein is CASSYQGRYTEAFF.

V usage is TRBV19 and J usage is TRBJ1-2, with 7 bases aligning to TRBD1. The length of the CDR3 is 16 residues. CDR1 and CDR2 (germline): LNHDA, SQIVND (reference sequence). J was trimmed by 4 bases and V by 1 base; bases with no gene match: 9. The CDR3 sequence: CASSIVAGQQSYGYTF. The DNA of the CDR3 is TGTGCCAGTAGTATAGTTGCGGGACAGCAGTCCTATGGCTACACCTTC. The whole variable domain, remainder taken from reference TRBV19 and TRBJ1-2, is DGGITQSPKYLFRKEGQNVTLSCEQNLNHDAMYWYRQDPGQGLRLIYYSQIVNDFQKGDIAEGYSVSREKKESFPLTVTSAQKNPTAFYLCASSIVAGQQSYGYTFGSGTRLTVV.

This clone was detected once. The chain couples TRBV5-4 to TRBJ2-7; a possible D gene is TRBD1 (5 bases). Trimming removed 0 bases from V and 3 bases from J, with 13 bases in between. The CDR3 has 15 amino acids. CDR1 is SGHNT and CDR2 is YYREEE in the germline V gene (reference sequence). The DNA of the CDR3 is TGTGCCAGCAGCTTGGAGCCCAGTAGGGGCTACGAGCAGTACTTC. This gives the protein CASSLEPSRGYEQYF.

V usage is TRBV19 and J usage is TRBJ1-5; the D gene is possibly TRBD1 (5 bases). Germline values: CDR1 LNHDA, CDR2 SQIVND (reference sequence). The V and J ends lost 7 bases and 7 bases respectively, with 17 bases between them. The CDR3 length is 14 residues. CDR3 in DNA: TGTGCCAGTATCGAGGAGGGGCGTAGACAGCCCCAGCATTTT. Its protein product is CASIEEGRRQPQHF.

The V gene is TRBV18, the J gene TRBJ1-2; the match to TRBD1 covers 8 bases. The CDR3 extends over 14 amino acids. The trim removed 1 base at V and 8 bases at J, leaving 6 bases unmatched. The germline V gene encodes CDR1 KGHSH and CDR2 LQKENI. Written as DNA, the CDR3 is TGTGCCAGCTCACCACTCTCAGGGGGCGAAGGCTACACCTTC. Its translation is CASSPLSGGEGYTF.

This chain joins TRBV29-1 and TRBJ2-2; 8 bases align to TRBD2. The CDR3 spans 15 residues. CDR1 is SQVTM, CDR2 ANQGSEA, per germline. V lost 4 bases and J lost 3; bases outside the gene matches: 7. This CDR3 reads CSVVGLAGHTGELFF. The CDR3 bases are TGCAGCGTTGTAGGATTAGCGGGGCACACCGGGGAGCTGTTTTTT.